The table lists the clone carrying this T cell receptor (beta chain) with a few counts. No antigen is known for it. The record originates from a study of identical twins. Study outcomes and limitations: Within beta out-of-frame sequences, the excess sharing observed between twins was weaker.

CDR3 length equals 13 residues. V lost 4 bases to trimming and J lost 6 bases; unmatched junction nucleotides: 3. TCRdb processed the 5' RACE reads anew with MiXCR; each CDR3 protein has one entry. The sample contains about 520,000 distinct CDR3 sequences, roughly a fifth of which appear only once. Separately, the same data were catalogued under a study of T cells expressing NK-cell markers. Per that paper: It was sorted CD3+CD56-NKG2C+, CD3+CD56+NKG2C- and CD3+CD56+NKG2C+ T cells that provided the TCR beta repertoires. The study sequenced eight donors, seven HCMV-seropositive and one seronegative. Several donors' CD3+CD56-NKG2C+ cells were dominated by the same clonotypes.

What was sequenced was CD4+ T cells sorted from blood. The chain combines TRBV12-3 or TRBV12-4 with TRBJ1-1; TRBD1 matches 9 bases. This TCR derives from a woman aged 18-35 years in good health. The CDR3 loop reads CASSSQGAAEAFF. DNA of the CDR3: TGTGCCAGCAGTTCACAGGGGGCGGCTGAAGCTTTCTTT.